The 30 T cell receptor beta chains in this list originate from one sample, sequenced in a study of cytomegalovirus exposure and HLA in healthy donors. PCR primers comprised 60 Vbeta and 13 Jbeta primers. Profiled with immunoSEQ multiplex PCR; TCRdb holds only in-frame clones, not every one. This table holds around 230,000 clones, 80% to 90% found once. Source material: PBMCs. The receptors here all came from a girl aged 2 to 10 in good health and CMV-seronegative.

A few counts support this clone. The chain employs TRBV6-6 and TRBJ1-1; TRBD1 matches 8 bases. Per germline, CDR1 MNHNY and CDR2 SVGAGI (reference sequence). V shed 2 bases and J 1 base; nucleotides not matched to a gene: 0. The CDR3 runs 14 residues. CDR3 DNA sequence: TGTGCCAGCAGTTACCAGGGGGCGAACACTGAAGCTTTCTTT. Encoded protein: CASSYQGANTEAFF.

V and J are TRBV5-4 and TRBJ1-2; a possible D gene is TRBD1 (6 bases). Per germline, CDR1 SGHNT and CDR2 YYREEE (reference sequence). The CDR3 length is 12 residues. Trimming pared 0 bases from V and 8 bases from J, leaving 8 bases between. CDR3 nucleotides: TGTGCCAGCAGCTTGGTCGGACAGGGCTACACCTTC. Encoded protein: CASSLVGQGYTF.

CDR3 DNA: TGTGCCAGCAGTGGCGGGGGGGCCGTCACCGGGGAGCTGTTTTTT. This encodes CASSGGGAVTGELFF. The chain employs TRBV28 and TRBJ2-2, with 9 positions matching TRBD2. The germline gives CDR1 MDHEN, CDR2 SYDVKM. This CDR3 region has 15 residues. J lost 4 bases, V lost 5 bases, and 5 bases had no gene match. The full variable domain, its missing parts supplied by reference TRBV28 and TRBJ2-2, is DVKVTQSSRYLVKRTGEKVFLECVQDMDHENMFWYRQDPGLGLRLIYFSYDVKMKEKGDIPEGYSVSREKKERFSLILESASTNQTSMYLCASSGGGAVTGELFFGEGSRLTVL.

This chain links TRBV5-4 with TRBJ1-1; 7 nucleotides align to TRBD1. This CDR3 contains 19 residues. V was clipped by 5 bases and J by 1 base; unmatched bases: 20. Germline CDR1 reads SGHNT; CDR2 reads YYREEE (reference sequence). The CDR3 loop reads CASRSRQGFGTRKNTEAFF. In nucleotides, the CDR3 is TGTGCCAGCAGGTCGAGACAGGGTTTTGGAACTCGTAAGAACACTGAAGCTTTCTTT.

The chain joins TRBV18 to TRBJ2-3; TRBD2 aligns across 10 bases. Germline assignment: CDR1 KGHSH and CDR2 LQKENI. The CDR3 has 17 residues. V shed 2 bases, J shed 4 bases, and the junction held 9 bases outside the gene matches. In DNA form, the CDR3 reads TGTGCCAGCTCACCAACTAGAAGCGGGGGGGCCTCAGATACGCAGTATTTT. Its protein product is CASSPTRSGGASDTQYF.

V and J are TRBV2 and TRBJ2-7; the D is unclear. Deletions cut 3 bases from V and 6 bases from J, with 9 bases between. The CDR3 sequence is 12 residues long. Germline V gene data show CDR1 as SNHLY and CDR2 as FYNNEI. For the CDR3, the DNA is TGTGCCAGCAGTGATATTCGGGTCGAGCAGTACTTC. Its protein product is CASSDIRVEQYF.

J is TRBJ2-3 and V is TRBV5-1, with 8 bases identical to TRBD1. J gave up 2 bases and V 4 bases, and 9 bases lay outside the gene matches. CDR3 length equals 16 residues. Germline loops: CDR1 SGHRS, CDR2 YFSETQ. The CDR3 here is CASSPQGAKFTDTQYF. The CDR3 DNA is TGCGCCAGCAGCCCCCAGGGGGCTAAATTCACAGATACGCAGTATTTT.

This clone was picked up one time. One end of the junction varies from germline; a read error may be responsible. V is TRBV7-9 and J is TRBJ1-1, with no clear D. Germline-derived CDR1 and CDR2 are SEHNR and FQNEAQ (reference sequence). This CDR3 spans 12 amino acids. The CDR3 nucleotides read TGTTCCAGCAGCCGGGAGGCCTCTGAAGCTTTCTTT. This encodes CSSSREASEAFF.

This clone was recorded a few times. This sequence joins TRBV6-5 and TRBJ1-4; D remains unclear. The CDR3 is made up of 13 amino acids. CDR1 is MNHEY and CDR2 is SVGAGI in the germline V gene. The V gene lost 6 bases and the J gene lost 0 bases, with 5 bases spanning the gap. CDR3 loop: CASSQTTNEKLFF. The CDR3 region has the DNA TGTGCCAGCAGCCAAACAACTAATGAAAAACTGTTTTTT.

This clone was counted between two and nine times. This rearrangement joins TRBV29-1 to TRBJ2-1; the match to TRBD1 covers 8 bases. CDR1 SQVTM and CDR2 ANQGSEA come from the germline V gene. The CDR3 is 14 residues long. V shed 7 bases and J 5 bases; nucleotides not matched to a gene: 10. DNA for the CDR3: TGCAGCGCTGGGAGGACAGGGAGTCACAATGAGCAGTTCTTC. This sequence encodes CSAGRTGSHNEQFF.

CDR3 region: CASSQGRGDEQYF. CDR3 DNA: TGTGCCAGCTCGCAGGGCAGGGGGGACGAGCAGTACTTC. The chain uses TRBV18 and TRBJ2-7; perhaps TRBD1 as D (7 bases). Between the trimmed V and J ends, which lost 6 bases and 5 bases, there was a span of 14 bases. The CDR3 is 13 amino acids. Per the germline V gene, CDR1 is KGHSH and CDR2 is LQKENI.

The genes are TRBV21-1 and TRBJ2-5; the D call of TRBD2 is as the table states it, not checked on the DNA. TRBV21-1 is described as a pseudogene. The CDR3 totals 13 residues. Here the CDR3 reads CASSGRGGETQYF. The CDR3 DNA sequence: TGTGCCAGCAGCGGCCGGGGAGGAGAGACCCAGTACTTC.

The genes are TRBV2 and TRBJ1-4, with 7 bases lining up with TRBD1. Germline trimming cut 9 bases from V and 2 bases from J; bases unmatched to any gene: 9. CDR3 length: 15 amino acids. Germline V gene data show CDR1 as SNHLY and CDR2 as FYNNEI. CDR3: CASVTGRYTNEKLFF. The CDR3 region has the DNA TGTGCCAGTGTGACAGGGAGGTACACTAATGAAAAACTGTTTTTT.

This clone was seen a single time. V gene TRBV2 combines with J gene TRBJ1-6, with a tentative D call TRBD1 (5 bases). The V end was cut by 7 bases, the J end by 9 bases, with 13 bases between. The CDR3 consists of 13 residues. CDR1 is SNHLY, CDR2 FYNNEI, per germline. In DNA, the CDR3 is TGTGCCAGCAACAGGAATACGGGTTCACCCCTCCACTTT. Translated, it gives CASNRNTGSPLHF.

The chain has TRBV5-4 and TRBJ1-1; D possibly corresponds to TRBD1 (5 bases). Per germline, CDR1 SGHNT and CDR2 YYREEE (reference sequence). The CDR3 covers 15 residues. V was shortened by 0 bases and J by 3 bases, with 12 bases between the two germline ends. CDR3: CASSLGPRGYTEAFF. The CDR3 DNA reads TGTGCCAGCAGCTTGGGGCCGCGGGGCTACACTGAAGCTTTCTTT.

This clone was observed once. The chain carries TRBV5-1 and TRBJ1-6; 11 bases agree with TRBD1. This CDR3 region has 14 residues. CDR1 is SGHRS, CDR2 YFSETQ, per germline. V lost 9 bases, J lost 10 bases, and 9 bases stayed unmatched. Here the CDR3 reads CATHSGQGGSPLHF. The CDR3 DNA is TGCGCCACCCACTCGGGACAGGGGGGCTCACCCCTCCACTTT.

The chain carries TRBV5-1 and TRBJ1-1; TRBD1 might be the D (6 bases). CDR3 size: 15 residues. V lost 4 bases, J lost 4 bases, and 17 bases lay in between. Germline CDR1 SGHRS, CDR2 YFSETQ. The CDR3 here is CASSPPGGRITEAFF. Here the CDR3 DNA reads TGCGCCAGCAGCCCCCCGGGGGGCCGGATCACTGAAGCTTTCTTT.

Of note for this clone: One end of the junction varies from germline; a read error may be responsible. This chain joins TRBV30 and TRBJ1-2; D not certain. Germline CDR1 and CDR2: GTSNPN and SVGIG (reference sequence). The CDR3 has 11 residues. CDR3 in amino acids: CAWSVAGPASF. Here the CDR3 DNA reads TGTGCCTGGAGTGTAGCAGGCCCAGCATCCTTC.

The rearrangement uses TRBV7-9 and TRBJ1-1; unclear D gene. The CDR3 covers 15 residues. The ends were cut back, 6 bases at V and 1 base at J, with 15 bases in the middle. Germline CDR1 SEHNR, CDR2 FQNEAQ (reference sequence). CDR3 loop: CASSGAQPGNTEAFF. CDR3 nucleotide sequence: TGTGCCAGCAGTGGCGCCCAGCCGGGGAACACTGAAGCTTTCTTT. The entire variable domain, with the rest obtained from reference TRBV7-9 and TRBJ1-1, is as follows: DTGVSQNPRHKITKRGQNVTFRCDPISEHNRLYWYRQTLGQGPEFLTYFQNEAQLEKSRLLSDRFSAERPKGSFSTLEIQRTEQGDSAMYLCASSGAQPGNTEAFFGQGTRLTVV.

This clone occurred a few times. This chain uses TRBV13 with TRBJ2-1; tentative D call: TRBD2 (5 bases). There are 13 residues in the CDR3. Trimming removed 6 bases from V and 1 base from J, with 7 bases in between. Germline CDR1 reads PRHDT; CDR2 reads FYEKMQ (reference sequence). This CDR3 reads CASRDFSYNEQFF. Written as DNA, the CDR3 is TGTGCCAGCAGGGACTTTTCCTACAATGAGCAGTTCTTC.

The chain employs TRBV30 and TRBJ2-5, with TRBD1 identical over 9 bases. From germline, CDR1 is GTSNPN and CDR2 SVGIG (reference sequence). V trimming: 3 bases; J trimming: 5 bases; junction bases outside the gene matches: 7. The CDR3 extends over 14 amino acids. This CDR3 reads CAWSPDRGSETQYF. The CDR3 nucleotides are TGTGCCTGGAGCCCGGACAGGGGATCGGAGACCCAGTACTTC. The full variable domain, in which reference TRBV30 and TRBJ2-5 provide the parts outside the CDR3, is SQTIHQWPATLVQPVGSPLSLECTVEGTSNPNLYWYRQAAGRGLQLLFYSVGIGQISSEVPQNLSASRPQDRQFILSSKKLLLSDSGFYLCAWSPDRGSETQYFGPGTRLLVL.

V gene TRBV6-4 combines with J gene TRBJ2-2; 7 bases align to TRBD1. The trim removed 3 bases at V and 2 bases at J, leaving 6 bases unmatched. CDR3 length: 16 amino acids. CDR1 and CDR2 (germline): MRHNA, SNTAGT. The CDR3 region has the DNA TGTGCCAGCAGTGAAGGGACAGCCCTCAACACCGGGGAGCTGTTTTTT. This codes for CASSEGTALNTGELFF.

V gene TRBV5-1 combines with J gene TRBJ1-4; a possible D gene is TRBD1 (5 bases). The V end lost 6 bases, the J end lost 5 bases, and 23 bases lay between the germline ends. Germline V gene lookup returns CDR1 SGHRS and CDR2 YFSETQ. The CDR3 is made up of 17 amino acids. CDR3 region: CASTLGGVVGRNEKLFF. The CDR3 DNA is TGCGCCAGCACTTTGGGGGGGGTAGTGGGAAGGAATGAAAAACTGTTTTTT.

The CDR3 protein is CASSSLRQALANTGELFF. The CDR3, as DNA: TGTGCCAGCAGCTCCCTTAGACAGGCCCTCGCGAACACCGGGGAGCTGTTTTTT. The chain uses TRBV7-6 and TRBJ2-2; tentatively, D is TRBD1 (6 bases). V was pared by 4 bases and J by 0 bases, with 18 bases between. The germline gives CDR1 SGHVS, CDR2 FNYEAQ. This CDR3 has 18 residues.

The chain has TRBV27 and TRBJ1-6; D unclear. From germline, CDR1 is MNHEY and CDR2 SMNVEV (reference sequence). Trimming took off 7 bases at V and 0 bases at J, with 16 bases between the two ends. CDR3 length equals 17 residues. This CDR3 reads CASTPLPHSSYNSPLHF. CDR3 sequence (DNA): TGTGCCAGCACCCCCCTCCCCCATAGCTCCTATAATTCACCCCTCCACTTT.

In its sample, this clone was seen a few times. The rearrangement uses TRBV7-2 and TRBJ2-5; TRBD1 matches at 8 bases. V dropped 5 bases and J dropped 4; count of bases not matched to a gene: 9. Germline CDR1 is SGHTA and CDR2 is FQGNSA. The CDR3 length is 15 residues. CDR3 in DNA: TGTGCCAGCAGCCTAGGACAGGGTCTGACAGAGACCCAGTACTTC. It encodes CASSLGQGLTETQYF. Filled out from reference TRBV7-2 and TRBJ2-5, the complete variable domain reads GAGVSQSPSNKVTEKGKDVELRCDPISGHTALYWYRQSLGQGLEFLIYFQGNSAPDKSGLPSDRFSAERTGGSVSTLTIQRTQQEDSAVYLCASSLGQGLTETQYFGPGTRLLVL.

This clone was detected a few times. V and J are TRBV19 and TRBJ1-4; no clear D gene. The CDR3 sequence is 15 residues long. V gave up 8 bases and J gave up 0 bases, with 13 bases separating them. The germline CDR1 and CDR2 sequences are LNHDA and SQIVND (reference sequence). For the CDR3, the DNA is TGTGCCAGTCAGGCGGGATTTGCAACTAATGAAAAACTGTTTTTT. The encoded protein is CASQAGFATNEKLFF.

J is TRBJ2-1 and V is TRBV5-1, with 8 bases lining up with TRBD2. The CDR3 is made up of 16 amino acids. Germline-derived CDR1 and CDR2 are SGHRS and YFSETQ. Germline trimming cut 4 bases from V and 1 base from J; bases unmatched to any gene: 7. The CDR3 sequence: CASSGELAASYNEQFF. For the CDR3, the DNA is TGCGCCAGCAGCGGGGAACTAGCGGCTTCCTACAATGAGCAGTTCTTC.

This sequence joins TRBV5-1 and TRBJ2-1; the D gene is possibly TRBD2 (6 bases). Germline loops: CDR1 SGHRS, CDR2 YFSETQ. This CDR3 is built from 14 residues. The ends were cut back, 4 bases at V and 7 bases at J, with 15 bases in the middle. The CDR3 region is CASSGDPGVNEQFF. DNA for the CDR3: TGCGCCAGCAGCGGGGACCCGGGAGTGAATGAGCAGTTCTTC.

The V gene is TRBV5-6, the J gene TRBJ2-6; 8 nucleotides match TRBD1. V was clipped by 4 bases and J by 3 bases; unmatched bases: 12. CDR1 and CDR2 from the germline V gene are SGHDT and YYEEEE. This CDR3 region has 18 residues. The CDR3 nucleotides read TGTGCCAGCAGCCGTTGGACAGGGAAATACCTTGGGGCCAACGTCCTGACTTTC. This encodes CASSRWTGKYLGANVLTF.